This TCR beta chain was recovered during a study of vaccination and CD4 T cells after COVID-19. Study at large: Six males and four females constituted the convalescent cohort, two of whom were Hispanic.

This clonotype was observed a handful of times. Its antigen is currently unknown. Each CDR3 protein gets one entry after TCRdb re-called the PCR reads with MiXCR. The sample includes roughly 19,000 distinct CDR3 sequences, around two thirds seen only once; the top ten take roughly 1.1%. Trimming removed 2 bases from V and 1 base from J, with 15 bases in between. CDR1 is MNHEY and CDR2 is SVGEGT in the germline V gene. The CDR3 totals 17 residues. Findings and caveats of the study: Spike mono-reactivity marked 304 of 307 vaccine-specific clones in convalescent patients.

The V and J genes are TRBV6-2 or TRBV6-3 and TRBJ1-5; maybe TRBD1 (6 bases). This sample comprised CD4+ T cells from blood, obtained after SARS-CoV-2 vaccination. The clonotype was recovered from a human donor who had recovered from COVID-19. The CDR3 DNA sequence: TGTGCCAGCAGTTACGTAGCGGGACAAATAAGCAATCAGCCCCAGCATTTT. It specifies CASSYVAGQISNQPQHF.